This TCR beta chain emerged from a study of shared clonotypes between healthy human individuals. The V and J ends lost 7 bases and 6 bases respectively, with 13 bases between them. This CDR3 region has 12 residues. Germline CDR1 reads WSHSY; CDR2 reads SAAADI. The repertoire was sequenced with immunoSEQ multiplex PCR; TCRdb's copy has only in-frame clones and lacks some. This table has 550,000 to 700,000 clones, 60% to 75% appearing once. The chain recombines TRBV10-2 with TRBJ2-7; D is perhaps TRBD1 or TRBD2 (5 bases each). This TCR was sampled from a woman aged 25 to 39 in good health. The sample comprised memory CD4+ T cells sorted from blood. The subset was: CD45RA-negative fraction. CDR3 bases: TGCGCCAGCAAAGGCCAGAGGGGCGAGCAGTACTTC. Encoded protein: CASKGQRGEQYF.